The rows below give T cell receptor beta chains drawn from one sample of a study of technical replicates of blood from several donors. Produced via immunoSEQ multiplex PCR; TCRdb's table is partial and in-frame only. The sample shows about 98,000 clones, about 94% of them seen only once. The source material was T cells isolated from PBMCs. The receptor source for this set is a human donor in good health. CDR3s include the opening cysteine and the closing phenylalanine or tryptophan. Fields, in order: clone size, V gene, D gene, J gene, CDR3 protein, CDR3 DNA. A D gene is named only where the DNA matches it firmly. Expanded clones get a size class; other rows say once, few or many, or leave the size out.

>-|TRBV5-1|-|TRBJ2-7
CASSFPGLEQYF
TGCGCCAGCAGCTTCCCAGGGCTCGAGCAGTACTTC
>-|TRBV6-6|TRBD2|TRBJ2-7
CASSSSGGSYEQYF
TGTGCCAGCAGTTCCAGCGGGGGCTCCTACGAGCAGTACTTC
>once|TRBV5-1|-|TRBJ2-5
CASSSQTEGGETQYF
TGCGCCAGCAGCTCACAAACAGAGGGTGGGGAGACCCAGTACTTC
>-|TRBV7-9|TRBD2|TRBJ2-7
CASSRVFLAGVSDEQYF
TGTGCCAGCAGCCGGGTGTTTCTAGCGGGGGTTTCCGACGAGCAGTACTTC
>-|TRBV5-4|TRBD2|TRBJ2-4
CASSPGTSGGVAKNIQYF
TGTGCCAGCAGCCCTGGGACTAGCGGGGGGGTAGCCAAAAACATTCAGTACTTC
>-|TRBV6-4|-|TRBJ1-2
CASPPGNKLYGYTF
TGTGCCAGTCCACCGGGAAACAAACTCTATGGCTACACCTTC
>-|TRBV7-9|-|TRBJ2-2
CASSLAGVSGELFF
TGTGCCAGCAGCTTAGCGGGAGTCTCCGGGGAGCTGTTTTTT
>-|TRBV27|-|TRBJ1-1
CASRTTGMNTEAFF
TGTGCCAGCAGAACGACAGGAATGAACACTGAAGCTTTCTTT
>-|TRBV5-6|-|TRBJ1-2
CASSLVNGFYTF
TGTGCCAGCAGCTTGGTGAACGGGTTCTACACCTTC
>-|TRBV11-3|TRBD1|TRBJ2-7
CASSSGTGDKQYF
TGTGCCAGCAGCTCCGGGACAGGGGATAAGCAGTACTTC
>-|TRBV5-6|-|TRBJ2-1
CASNLWSHEQFF
TGTGCCAGCAACCTTTGGAGTCATGAGCAGTTCTTC
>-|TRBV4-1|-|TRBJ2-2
CASSHRANTGELFF
TGCGCCAGCAGCCACAGGGCCAACACCGGGGAGCTGTTTTTT
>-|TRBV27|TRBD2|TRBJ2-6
CASSRTSGRTTGANVLTF
TGTGCCAGCAGCCGGACTAGCGGGAGGACTACTGGGGCCAACGTCCTGACTTTC
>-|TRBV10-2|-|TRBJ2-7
CASSEPGHSYEQYF
TGCGCCAGCAGTGAGCCGGGACACTCCTACGAGCAGTACTTC
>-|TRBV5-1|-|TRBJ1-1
CASSLPGQNTEAFF
TGCGCCAGCAGCCTACCGGGACAGAACACTGAAGCTTTCTTT
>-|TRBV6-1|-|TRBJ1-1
CASSRLNTEAFF
TGTGCCAGCAGCAGATTGAACACTGAAGCTTTCTTT
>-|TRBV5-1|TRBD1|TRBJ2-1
CASSPTGYSVNEQFF
TGCGCCAGCAGCCCGACAGGGTATTCTGTGAATGAGCAGTTCTTC
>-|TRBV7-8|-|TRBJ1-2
CASSLVGESGYTF
TGTGCCAGCAGCTTAGTTGGGGAGAGCGGCTACACCTTC
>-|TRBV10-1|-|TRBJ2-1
CASSESTQGLDNEQFF
TGCGCCAGCAGTGAGTCGACTCAGGGTTTGGACAATGAGCAGTTCTTC
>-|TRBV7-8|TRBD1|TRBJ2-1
CASNVMGQTDEQFF
TGTGCCAGCAATGTCATGGGACAGACAGATGAGCAGTTCTTC
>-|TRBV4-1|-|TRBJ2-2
CASLPGVGPNTGELFF
TGCGCCAGCCTCCCAGGGGTTGGGCCGAACACCGGGGAGCTGTTTTTT
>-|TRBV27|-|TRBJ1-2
CASSLSGGTPAGSYGYTF
TGTGCCAGCAGTTTATCGGGCGGGACACCAGCGGGGTCCTATGGCTACACCTTC
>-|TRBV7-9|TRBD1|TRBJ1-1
CAISGTGKKAFF
TGTGCCATCTCCGGGACAGGGAAGAAAGCTTTCTTT
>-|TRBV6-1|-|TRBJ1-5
CASSGPEVNQPQHF
TGTGCCAGCAGTGGCCCCGAGGTGAATCAGCCCCAGCATTTT
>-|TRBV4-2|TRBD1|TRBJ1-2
CARNRTGLPSDYGYTF
TGTGCCAGGAACCGGACAGGCCTCCCCTCCGACTATGGCTACACCTTC
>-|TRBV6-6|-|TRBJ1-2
CASSYSAGAGAYGYTF
TGTGCCAGCAGTTACTCGGCAGGGGCAGGGGCCTATGGCTACACCTTC
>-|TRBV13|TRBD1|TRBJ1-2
CASRRGQGGGYTF
TGTGCCAGCAGAAGGGGACAGGGAGGCGGCTACACCTTC
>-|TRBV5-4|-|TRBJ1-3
CASRAGPSSGNTIYF
TGTGCCAGCAGGGCGGGACCGTCCTCTGGAAACACCATATATTTT
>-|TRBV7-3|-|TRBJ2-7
CASSLSGAPLGEQYF
TGTGCCAGCAGCTTGTCAGGGGCACCTCTGGGAGAGCAGTACTTC
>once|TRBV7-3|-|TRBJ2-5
CASSPGFQETQYF
TGTGCCAGCAGTCCAGGGTTCCAAGAGACCCAGTACTTC
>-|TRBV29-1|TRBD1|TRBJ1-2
CSVDLGQGASYTF
TGCAGCGTTGATCTTGGGCAGGGGGCGAGCTACACCTTC
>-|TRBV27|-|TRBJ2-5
CASSFDSQETQYF
TGTGCCAGCAGTTTCGACAGTCAAGAGACCCAGTACTTC
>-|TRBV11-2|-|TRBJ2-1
CASRTVSSYNEQFF
TGTGCCAGCCGGACAGTGAGCTCCTACAATGAGCAGTTCTTC
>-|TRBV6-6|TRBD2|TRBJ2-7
CASRGGGSAVYEQYF
TGTGCCAGCCGTGGGGGGGGAAGCGCAGTCTACGAGCAGTACTTC
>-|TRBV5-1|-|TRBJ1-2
CASSFGSRYGYTF
TGCGCCAGCAGCTTCGGGAGTCGCTATGGCTACACCTTC
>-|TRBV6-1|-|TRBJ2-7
CASRDTGLHYEQYF
TGTGCCAGCAGGGACACCGGACTACACTACGAGCAGTACTTC
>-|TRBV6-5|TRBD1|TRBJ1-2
CASSSLDRDHYGYTF
TGTGCCAGCAGTTCATTGGACAGGGACCACTATGGCTACACCTTC
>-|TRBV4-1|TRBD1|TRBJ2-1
CASSQGDRGSYNEQFF
TGCGCCAGCAGCCAAGGGGACAGGGGCTCCTACAATGAGCAGTTCTTC
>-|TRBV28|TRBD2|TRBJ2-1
CASTALAGATGEQFF
TGTGCCAGCACTGCGCTAGCGGGAGCGACGGGTGAGCAGTTCTTC
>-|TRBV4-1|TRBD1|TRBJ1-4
CASSQAVTGGFEKLFF
TGCGCCAGCAGCCAAGCTGTCACAGGGGGCTTTGAAAAACTGTTTTTT
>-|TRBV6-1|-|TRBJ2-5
CASSVWGRRETQYF
TGTGCCAGCAGTGTCTGGGGGCGCCGGGAGACCCAGTACTTC
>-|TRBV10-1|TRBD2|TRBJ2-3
CASSELRTSGTGDTQYF
TGCGCCAGCAGTGAACTCAGGACTAGCGGGACGGGAGATACGCAGTATTTT
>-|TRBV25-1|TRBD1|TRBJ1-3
CASSGTGGTRNTIYF
TGTGCCAGCAGTGGGACAGGCGGTACTAGAAACACCATATATTTT
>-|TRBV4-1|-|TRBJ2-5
CASSQVSEETQYF
TGCGCCAGCAGCCAAGTGTCAGAAGAGACCCAGTACTTC
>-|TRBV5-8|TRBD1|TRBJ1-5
CASSLGGTAVPQHF
TGTGCCAGCAGCTTGGGGGGGACAGCCGTTCCCCAGCATTTT
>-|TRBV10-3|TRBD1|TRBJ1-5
CAIMDRGDGNQPQHF
TGTGCCATCATGGACAGGGGGGATGGCAATCAGCCCCAGCATTTT
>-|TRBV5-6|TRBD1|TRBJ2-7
CASSYGTGFYEQYF
TGTGCCAGCAGTTATGGGACAGGGTTTTACGAGCAGTACTTC
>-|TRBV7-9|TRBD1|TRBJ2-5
CASSGGTGGLETQYF
TGTGCCAGCAGCGGCGGGACAGGGGGCCTTGAGACCCAGTACTTC
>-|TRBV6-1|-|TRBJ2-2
CASQESNTGELFF
TGTGCCAGCCAGGAATCGAACACCGGGGAGCTGTTTTTT
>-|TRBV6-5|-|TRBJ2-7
CASIGRDSSSYEQYF
TGTGCCAGCATTGGGCGGGACAGCTCTTCCTACGAGCAGTACTTC
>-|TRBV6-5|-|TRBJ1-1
CASTGTGRNTEAFF
TGTGCCAGCACTGGAACAGGGCGAAACACTGAAGCTTTCTTT
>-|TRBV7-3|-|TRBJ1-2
CASSPHSGEHGYGYTF
TGTGCCAGCAGCCCCCACTCCGGGGAACACGGATATGGCTACACCTTC
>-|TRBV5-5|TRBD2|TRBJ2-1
CASSHRTSGSSYNEQFF
TGTGCCAGCAGCCACCGGACTAGCGGGAGCTCCTACAATGAGCAGTTCTTC